These 4 T cell receptor beta chains originate from one sample sequenced in a study of CD8 T cells in Susac syndrome. Reverse transcription of roughly 0.45 to 1 ug RNA was performed with random hexamers. One entry per CDR3 protein, called by TCRdb with MiXCR from the immunoSEQ multiplex PCR reads. The sample shows under 200,000 distinct CDR3 sequences, around 96% of them seen only once. The source material was CD4+ T cells from PBMCs. These receptors came from a human donor in good health.

This chain uses TRBV9 with TRBJ2-5; 7 bases map to TRBD2. The CDR3 length is 16 residues. CDR1 is SGDLS, CDR2 YYNGEE, per germline. V lost 0 bases and J lost 4; bases outside the gene matches: 9. CDR3 protein: CASSVAGAGPLETQYF. DNA for the CDR3: TGTGCCAGCAGCGTAGCTGGAGCGGGGCCTTTAGAGACCCAGTACTTC.

The genes are TRBV18 and TRBJ1-2; perhaps TRBD1 as D (6 bases). The V and J ends lost 3 bases and 8 bases respectively, with 13 bases between them. The germline CDR1 and CDR2 sequences are KGHSH and LQKENI. CDR3 length: 13 amino acids. In nucleotides, the CDR3 is TGTGCCAGCTCACCTCAGGGGCCGGCCGGCTACACCTTC. Translated: CASSPQGPAGYTF. The full variable domain, its missing parts supplied by reference TRBV18 and TRBJ1-2, is NAGVMQNPRHLVRRRGQEARLRCSPMKGHSHVYWYRQLPEEGLKFMVYLQKENIIDESGMPKERFSAEFPKEGPSILRIQQVVRGDSAAYFCASSPQGPAGYTFGSGTRLTVV.

This chain joins TRBV18 and TRBJ2-1; D may be TRBD2 (6 bases). Trimming removed 0 bases from V and 8 bases from J, with 8 bases in between. In germline, CDR1 is KGHSH, CDR2 LQKENI. This CDR3 is built from 13 residues. The CDR3 nucleotides read TGTGCCAGCTCACCACCGCGGGGCTATGAGCAGTTCTTC. It encodes CASSPPRGYEQFF.

The V call is TRBV3-1, the J call TRBJ2-5; a possible D gene is TRBD2 (5 bases). This CDR3 contains 14 residues. Germline values: CDR1 LGHDT, CDR2 YNNKEL (reference sequence). V was shortened by 5 bases and J by 2 bases, with 12 bases between the two germline ends. The CDR3 DNA follows: TGTGCCAGCAGCTTCAACCGGGGACAAGAGACCCAGTACTTC. Translation: CASSFNRGQETQYF.